A single sample gave rise to the 10 T cell receptor beta chains below, sequenced in a study of T cell repertoires in cytomegalovirus infection. What these receptors recognize is not known. From the reads, TCRdb called clonotypes with MiXCR, one entry per CDR3 protein. The top ten hold roughly 18% of the sample, which has about 700,000 distinct CDR3 sequences, roughly a third seen once. Sequencing was performed on cultured PBMCs, taken from culture after CMV antigen stimulation. Receptor source: a human donor in good health (CMV status not recorded). Some clones in this sample may be carry-over from other donors' samples.

The table lists this clonotype with a few counts. CDR3 sequence reads: CASSPGQVHQPQHF. CDR3 nucleotide sequence: TGTGCCAGCAGCCCAGGACAGGTACATCAGCCCCAGCATTTT. The V gene is TRBV7-8, the J gene TRBJ1-5; 7 bases match TRBD1. CDR3 size: 14 residues. Germline CDR1 is SGHVS and CDR2 is FQNEAQ. V lost 5 bases, J lost 5 bases, and 6 bases stayed unmatched.

The rearrangement links TRBV7-8 to TRBJ1-3; D not certain. CDR1 is SGHVS and CDR2 is FQNEAQ in the germline V gene. CDR3 length: 14 residues. V lost 5 bases to trimming and J lost 1 base, with 9 bases between them. In DNA form, the CDR3 reads TGTGCCAGCAGCCGCGAATCATCTGGAAACACCATATATTTT. Translating gives CASSRESSGNTIYF.

The chain joins TRBV7-4 to TRBJ2-1; perhaps D is TRBD1 or TRBD2 (6 bases each). The CDR3 length is 15 residues. The V end lost 8 bases, the J end lost 4 bases, and 18 bases lay between the germline ends. The germline V gene encodes CDR1 SGHVT and CDR2 SQSDAQ. The CDR3 loop reads CASAQMGGLYNEQFF. CDR3 coding DNA: TGTGCCAGCGCCCAGATGGGGGGCCTATACAATGAGCAGTTCTTC.

A few counts support this clonotype. The CDR3 protein is CASSLFGSSGNTIYF. For the CDR3, the DNA is TGTGCCAGCAGTTTATTTGGCTCCTCGGGAAACACCATATATTTT. The chain is built from TRBV28 and TRBJ1-3; no firm D call. CDR1 and CDR2 (germline): MDHEN, SYDVKM. Trimming left V 1 base short and J 4 bases short, with 11 bases between. The CDR3 covers 15 residues.

This clonotype has more than one count but fewer than ten. The rearrangement uses TRBV6-6 and TRBJ2-5, with D perhaps matching TRBD2 (5 bases). Germline V CDR1 and CDR2: MNHNY, SVGAGI (reference sequence). Trimming left V 6 bases short and J 5 bases short, with 16 bases between. The CDR3 sequence is 14 residues long. The CDR3 DNA reads as TGTGCCAGCAGAGAGACTAACCTCGGGGAGACCCAGTACTTC. Protein: CASRETNLGETQYF.

The rearrangement uses TRBV27 and TRBJ2-7; tentatively, D is TRBD1 (6 bases). Germline CDR1 reads MNHEY; CDR2 reads SMNVEV (reference sequence). Deletions cut 8 bases from V and 1 base from J, with 30 bases between. The CDR3 covers 19 residues. CDR3 residues: CASRLAGEGHSSTSYEQYF. CDR3 in DNA: TGTGCCAGCCGCCTGGCTGGTGAGGGACACTCTTCCACGTCCTACGAGCAGTACTTC.

V is TRBV2 and J is TRBJ2-7, with TRBD1 matching over 9 bases. The junction had 4 bases not matched to a gene; V was cut back by 5 bases and J by 5 bases. Germline loops: CDR1 SNHLY, CDR2 FYNNEI. CDR3 size: 13 residues. The CDR3 reads CASSRGQGNEQYF. CDR3 coding DNA: TGTGCCAGCAGTCGGGGACAGGGAAACGAGCAGTACTTC.

This clonotype was found a few times. The J gene is TRBJ1-3, the V gene TRBV10-2, with TRBD1 matching 12 bases. Germline V gives CDR1 WSHSY, CDR2 SAAADI. There are 15 residues in the CDR3. The junction had 1 base not matched to a gene; V was cut back by 6 bases and J by 1 base. In nucleotides, the CDR3 is TGCGCCAGCAGGGGACAGGGGGCTTCTGGAAACACCATATATTTT. Protein sequence: CASRGQGASGNTIYF.

The table lists this clonotype with a count of one. The J gene is TRBJ2-3, the V gene TRBV12-3 or TRBV12-4; TRBD2 matches at 11 bases. This CDR3 has 17 amino acids. V lost 5 bases, J lost 0 bases, and 7 bases stayed unmatched. The CDR3 DNA reads TGTGCCAGCAGTCTTAGACTAGCGGGATGGAGCACAGATACGCAGTATTTT. It translates to CASSLRLAGWSTDTQYF.

This clonotype was observed once. The rearrangement links TRBV6-5 to TRBJ1-5; D remains unclear. Looked up from germline, CDR1 is MNHEY and CDR2 is SVGAGI. There are 13 residues in the CDR3. Trimming pared 6 bases from V and 5 bases from J, leaving 11 bases between. This CDR3 reads CASSKAPYQPQHF. Here the CDR3 DNA reads TGTGCCAGCAGCAAGGCCCCCTATCAGCCCCAGCATTTT.